This T cell receptor beta chain was documented in a study of T cell responses to AZD1222 COVID-19 vaccine. Worth noting for this clone: The target antigen is unknown.

Generated by immunoSEQ multiplex PCR, the TCRdb table keeps only in-frame clones and is missing some. The sample includes more than 85,000 clones, just over 85% seen only once; the top ten take more than 6%. Overall study findings and caveats: Close to half of spike-specific TCRs reportedly recognize unmutated variant regions. Once two AZD1222 doses were given, Spike-specific TCR breadth and depth went up. Most donors were white British and more were female, and clonal diversity was possibly underestimated.

Trimming stripped 7 bases from V and 0 bases from J, with 15 bases between. This CDR3 comprises 15 residues. Germline V gene data show CDR1 as SGHKS and CDR2 as YYEKEE (reference sequence). Source: peripheral blood, taken on day 0 of AZD1222 vaccination. This chain links TRBV5-5 with TRBJ2-3; D is unresolved. This clonotype was sampled from an adult in good health. The CDR3 loop is CASGVQTTSTDTQYF. As DNA, the CDR3 is TGTGCCAGCGGGGTACAGACGACTAGCACAGATACGCAGTATTTT.